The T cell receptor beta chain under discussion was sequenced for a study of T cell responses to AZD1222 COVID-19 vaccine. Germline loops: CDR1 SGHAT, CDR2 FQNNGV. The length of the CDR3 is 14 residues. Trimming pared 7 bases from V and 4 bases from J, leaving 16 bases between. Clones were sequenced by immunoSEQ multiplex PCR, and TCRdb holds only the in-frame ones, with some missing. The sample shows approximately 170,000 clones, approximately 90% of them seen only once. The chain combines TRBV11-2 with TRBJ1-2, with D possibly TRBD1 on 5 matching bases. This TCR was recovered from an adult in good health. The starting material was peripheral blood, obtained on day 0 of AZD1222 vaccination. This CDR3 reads CASTPPGQSYGYTF. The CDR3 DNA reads TGTGCCAGCACCCCCCCAGGGCAAAGCTATGGCTACACCTTC.